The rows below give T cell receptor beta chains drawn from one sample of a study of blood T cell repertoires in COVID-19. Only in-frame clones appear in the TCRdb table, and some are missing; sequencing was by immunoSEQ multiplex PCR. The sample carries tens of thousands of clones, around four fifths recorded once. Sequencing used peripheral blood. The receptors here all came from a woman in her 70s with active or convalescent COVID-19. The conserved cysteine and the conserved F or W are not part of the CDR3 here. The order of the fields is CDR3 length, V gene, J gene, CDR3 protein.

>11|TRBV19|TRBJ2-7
ASSGTGTGEQY
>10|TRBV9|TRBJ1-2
ASGTGGYGYT
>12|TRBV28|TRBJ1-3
ASSLEWKGNTIY
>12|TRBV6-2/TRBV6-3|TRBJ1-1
ASSQLSGADEAF
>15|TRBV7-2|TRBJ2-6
ASRQTGRSSGANVLT
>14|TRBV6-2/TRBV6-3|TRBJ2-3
ASSYLSGGTVRTQY
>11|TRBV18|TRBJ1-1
ASSQQGVSEAF
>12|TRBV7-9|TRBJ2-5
ASSFSLALETQY
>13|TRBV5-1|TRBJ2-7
ASSLGFGYDYEQY
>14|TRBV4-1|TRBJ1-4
ASSQFTGLVGEKLF
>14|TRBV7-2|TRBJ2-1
ASSLMSGGARNEQF
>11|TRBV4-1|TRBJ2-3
ASSPGWRDTQY
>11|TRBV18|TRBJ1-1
ASSPIQVPEAF
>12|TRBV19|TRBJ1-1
ASSMQGLNTEAF
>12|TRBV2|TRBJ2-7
ASSERSQGLEQY
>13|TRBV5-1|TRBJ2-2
ASRPFGGSTGELF
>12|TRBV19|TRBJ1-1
ASSITSAVTEAF
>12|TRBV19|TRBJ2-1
ASSIEGLANEQF
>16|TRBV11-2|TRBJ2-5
ASSPRLGGQGFVETQY
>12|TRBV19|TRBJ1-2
ASKDGTGGGGYT
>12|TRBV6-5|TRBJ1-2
ASSQNRESYGYT
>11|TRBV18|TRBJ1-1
ASSPLEGTEAF
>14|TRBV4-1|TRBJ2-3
ASSQEGGETPDTQY
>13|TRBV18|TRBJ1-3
ASSEGQGRGNTIY
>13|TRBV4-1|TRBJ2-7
ASRETALSSYEQY
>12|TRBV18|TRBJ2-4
ASSPQTGNNIQY
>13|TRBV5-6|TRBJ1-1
ASSPRQGMNTEAF
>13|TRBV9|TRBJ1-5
ASSETPYSNQPQH
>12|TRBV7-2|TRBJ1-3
ASRPQGSGNTIY
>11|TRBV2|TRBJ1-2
ASRRTGAPGYT
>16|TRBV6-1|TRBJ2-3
ASSARTGTSGSMDTQY
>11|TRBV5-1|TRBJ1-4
ASSFGVGEKLF